This T cell receptor beta chain was retrieved from a study of cytomegalovirus exposure and HLA in healthy donors. As regards this clone: Its cognate antigen is unknown.

Whole-study findings and limits: Being productive about 90% or about 30% of the time was typical of most TCR beta V segments in an earlier analysis. The study found most TCR sequences rare, yet found some public TCRs in many donors.

The PCR used 60 Vbeta and 13 Jbeta primers. This table comes from immunoSEQ multiplex PCR, and its TCRdb copy is limited to in-frame clones, with some not included. The table for this sample gives around 50,000 clones. Sequenced input: PBMCs. This receptor was obtained from a woman aged 45-65 years in good health and CMV-seropositive.

The CDR3 DNA is TGTGCCAGCTCACCTGTCGGGGTTCCCTATGGCTACACCTTC. Translating it yields CASSPVGVPYGYTF. The chain couples TRBV18 to TRBJ1-2; D gene ambiguous. Germline V CDR1 and CDR2: KGHSH, LQKENI. Between the trimmed V and J ends, which lost 3 bases and 4 bases, there was a span of 12 bases. The CDR3 consists of 14 residues.